Listed below are T cell receptor beta chains from one sample, sequenced in a study of CD8 T cells in Susac syndrome. TCRdb ran MiXCR on the immunoSEQ multiplex PCR reads and lists one entry per CDR3 protein. Of around 100,000 distinct CDR3 sequences listed, 95% are singletons. Source material: CD8+ T cells from PBMCs. These receptors were obtained from a human donor with Susac syndrome. CDR3s include the opening cysteine and the closing phenylalanine or tryptophan. D genes are given only for firm matches. Clone size is not always given. Where it is, it says once, few, many or a class for expanded clones.

d_gene	abundance	j_gene	v_gene	CDR3nt	CDR3aa
.	.	TRBJ1-2	TRBV7-9	TGTGCCAGCAGCTTAGCAGGGAATGTTGGCTATGGCTACACCTTC	CASSLAGNVGYGYTF
.	.	TRBJ1-5	TRBV28	TGTGCCAGCAGTTTTCTGGACCCTAATCAGCCCCAGCATTTT	CASSFLDPNQPQHF
.	.	TRBJ2-5	TRBV28	TGTGCCAGCAGCCAAGACGGACCCTTCCAAGAGACCCAGTACTTC	CASSQDGPFQETQYF
.	.	TRBJ2-7	TRBV20-1	TGCAGTGCTAGAGTGGGGTGGACAGAGCAGTACTTC	CSARVGWTEQYF
.	.	TRBJ2-7	TRBV27	TGTGCCACGGGGTTCGCTGGAGAGCAGTACTTC	CATGFAGEQYF
.	once	TRBJ1-2	TRBV20-1	TGCAGTGCCCCGGCGGGCAGGGGCACTCTAAACTATGGCTACACCTTC	CSAPAGRGTLNYGYTF
TRBD1	.	TRBJ2-3	TRBV29-1	TGCAGCGTTGAGTTCTTCGGACAGGGCGGAACAGATACGCAGTATTTT	CSVEFFGQGGTDTQYF
.	.	TRBJ2-6	TRBV29-1	TGCAGCGTGGACACCAGGGGAAGTCTCTCTGGGGCCAACGTCCTGACTTTC	CSVDTRGSLSGANVLTF
TRBD2	.	TRBJ2-7	TRBV20-1	TGCAGTGCCCGGGACTACGGCCAATACTTC	CSARDYGQYF
.	.	TRBJ2-1	TRBV24-1	TGTGCCACCAGTGATTATGGGGTAGGTGAGCAGTTCTTC	CATSDYGVGEQFF
TRBD1	.	TRBJ1-1	TRBV20-1	TGCAGTGCTACACGCCGGACAGGTAGGGAGACTGAAGCTTTCTTT	CSATRRTGRETEAFF
TRBD1	once	TRBJ1-2	TRBV3-1	TGTGCCAGCAGCCAAGGGGACAGGGAGAGTCATGGCTACACCTTC	CASSQGDRESHGYTF
.	.	TRBJ2-3	TRBV12-3/TRBV12-4	TGTGCCAGCAGCTCACAGGGTATCGGCACAGATACGCAGTATTTT	CASSSQGIGTDTQYF
.	once	TRBJ2-3	TRBV10-3	TGTGCCGTAAGGGGTGCAGATACGCAGTATTTT	CAVRGADTQYF
.	.	TRBJ1-2	TRBV12-3/TRBV12-4	TGTGCCAGCAGTTTTAATCGACAGTCGGTTGGCTACACCTTC	CASSFNRQSVGYTF
.	.	TRBJ2-2	TRBV6-5	TGTGCCAGCAGTTACGATCAGGGTTCCGGGGAGCTGTTTTTT	CASSYDQGSGELFF
.	.	TRBJ1-1	TRBV9	TGTGCCAGCAGCAAGGGGGGATACACTGAAGCTTTCTTT	CASSKGGYTEAFF
TRBD2	once	TRBJ2-1	TRBV15	TGTGCCACCAGCAGAGGGGGACTAGCCGGGCAGTTCTTC	CATSRGGLAGQFF
.	.	TRBJ2-1	TRBV7-9	TGTGCCAGCAGCTCCGCGGGGTGGGATTCCTTACCAAATGAGCAGTTCTTC	CASSSAGWDSLPNEQFF
.	.	TRBJ2-4	TRBV5-1	TGCGCCAGCAGCCCCCTTGGGACCGTCGACGTGCCCAAAAACATTCAGTACTTC	CASSPLGTVDVPKNIQYF
.	.	TRBJ2-1	TRBV20-1	TGCAGTGCTAGTCCTGCGGGGGAGCAGTTCTTC	CSASPAGEQFF
.	.	TRBJ1-5	TRBV19	TGTGCCAGTAAGGCAGGGCACCGAAGCAATCAGCCCCAGCATTTT	CASKAGHRSNQPQHF
TRBD1	.	TRBJ2-5	TRBV5-1	TGCGCCAGCAGCCAGGACAGGGGGCAAGAGACCCAGTACTTC	CASSQDRGQETQYF
TRBD2	once	TRBJ2-1	TRBV4-1	TGCGCCAGCAGCCAAGATGACGGGACTAGCCCCCTCAATGAGCAGTTCTTC	CASSQDDGTSPLNEQFF
.	.	TRBJ2-5	TRBV15	TGTGCCACCAGCAGAGATGGGGCACGGCAAGAGACCCAGTACTTC	CATSRDGARQETQYF
TRBD2	.	TRBJ2-3	TRBV19	TGTGCCTCCCATCCGGGACTAGCGGGAGCAACGCAGTATTTT	CASHPGLAGATQYF
.	.	TRBJ1-2	TRBV29-1	TGCAGCGTTGTATTTCGGTCGTATGGCTACACCTTC	CSVVFRSYGYTF
.	.	TRBJ2-1	TRBV9	TGTGCCAGCAGCCCCCAGGGCGCTGAGCAGTTCTTC	CASSPQGAEQFF
TRBD2	.	TRBJ2-2	TRBV20-1	TGCAGTGCTAGAGGAGAGGAGCGGGGGGACGCCGGGGAGCTGTTTTTT	CSARGEERGDAGELFF